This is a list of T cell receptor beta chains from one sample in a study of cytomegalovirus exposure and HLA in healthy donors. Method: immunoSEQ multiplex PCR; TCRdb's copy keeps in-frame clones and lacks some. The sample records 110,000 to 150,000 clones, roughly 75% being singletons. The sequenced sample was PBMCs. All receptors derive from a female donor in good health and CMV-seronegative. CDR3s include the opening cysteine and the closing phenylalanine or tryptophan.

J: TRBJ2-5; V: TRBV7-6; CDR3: CASSFRGSGRETQYF
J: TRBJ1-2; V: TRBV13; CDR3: CASSLVRGRGYTF
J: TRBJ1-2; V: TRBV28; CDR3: CASSLSWLGAGDGYTF
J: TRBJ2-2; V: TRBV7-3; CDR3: CASSLMRAGELFF
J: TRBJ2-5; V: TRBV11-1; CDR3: CASSKRTRQETQYF
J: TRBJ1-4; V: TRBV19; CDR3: CASRSDDSLGGEKLFF
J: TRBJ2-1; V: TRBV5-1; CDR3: CASSLFSSSDEQFF
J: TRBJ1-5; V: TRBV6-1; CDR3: CASSEEGTVWHQPQHF
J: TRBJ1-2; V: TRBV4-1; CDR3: CASSQDRGTDRGYPF
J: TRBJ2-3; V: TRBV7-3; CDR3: CASSRDLAGGDTSTDTQYF
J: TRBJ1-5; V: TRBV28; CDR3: CASRPGGVGNQPQHF
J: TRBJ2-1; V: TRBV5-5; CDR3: CASSLWARIEQFF
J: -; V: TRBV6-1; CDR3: CASGTGRAFEQYF
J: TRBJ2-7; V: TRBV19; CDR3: CASSTLAGTYEQYF
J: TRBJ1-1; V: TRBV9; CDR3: CASSGGQGRTEAFF
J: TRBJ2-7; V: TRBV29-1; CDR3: CSVGENSYEQYF
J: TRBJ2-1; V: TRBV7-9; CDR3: CASSLLKGQGENEQFF
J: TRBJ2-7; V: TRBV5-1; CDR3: CASSSGTSVSYEQYF
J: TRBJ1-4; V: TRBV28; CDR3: CASRVTGGLDEKLFF
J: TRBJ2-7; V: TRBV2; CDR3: CASSERTGIYEQYF